The 11 T cell receptor beta chains given below trace back to one sample, sequenced in a study of identical twins. TCRdb fed the 5' RACE reads into MiXCR, producing one record per CDR3 protein. The sample records about 260,000 distinct CDR3 sequences, roughly 7% being singletons. These data were likewise used in another study, on yellow fever vaccine responses in identical twins.

The sample consisted of memory (CD45RO+) T cells sorted from blood. The receptors originated from a young woman in good health.

V is TRBV28 and J is TRBJ1-5; 9 bases align to TRBD1. This CDR3 spans 13 amino acids. Trimming took 6 bases from V and 5 from J; bases not matched to a gene: 2. In germline, CDR1 is MDHEN, CDR2 SYDVKM. The CDR3 DNA reads as TGTGCCAGCAGGGGACAGGGAGATCAGCCCCAGCATTTT. Translation: CASRGQGDQPQHF.

V and J are TRBV7-6 and TRBJ1-1; D may be TRBD1 (5 bases). Germline CDR1 is SGHVS and CDR2 is FNYEAQ. V was clipped by 2 bases and J by 1 base, with 14 bases between them. The CDR3 totals 16 residues. CDR3 sequence reads: CASSLRAGSGNTEAFF. The CDR3 DNA follows: TGTGCCAGCAGCTTACGAGCAGGGTCGGGGAACACTGAAGCTTTCTTT.

The chain links TRBV3-1 to TRBJ2-2; D gene ambiguous. The CDR3 runs 13 residues. The germline CDR1 and CDR2 sequences are LGHDT and YNNKEL (reference sequence). V gave up 0 bases and J gave up 7 bases, with 6 bases separating them. CDR3 DNA sequence: TGTGCCAGCAGCCAAGAATTTGTCGGGGAGCTGTTTTTT. Its translation: CASSQEFVGELFF.

V gene TRBV7-8 combines with J gene TRBJ1-5, with D hard to call. Trimming shortened V by 5 bases and J by 4 bases, and 12 bases separated the two germline ends. Germline CDR1 reads SGHVS; CDR2 reads FQNEAQ. The CDR3 runs 14 residues. CDR3 sequence: CASSPPGWNQPQHF. The CDR3 bases are TGTGCCAGCAGCCCTCCGGGGTGGAATCAGCCCCAGCATTTT.

This clonotype was picked up many times. The chain uses TRBV6-6 and TRBJ1-4; no clear D gene. The germline V gene has CDR1 MNHNY and CDR2 SVGAGI (reference sequence). V lost 8 bases and J lost 5, with 9 bases in between. This CDR3 region has 12 residues. The CDR3 DNA sequence: TGTGCCAGCCTGGGCTACAATGAAAAACTGTTTTTT. Translated, it gives CASLGYNEKLFF.

This clonotype was seen ten or more times. V is TRBV6-6 and J is TRBJ1-1; D uncertain. CDR3 length equals 13 residues. V was pared by 0 bases and J by 6 bases, with 8 bases between. Germline V gene sequence: CDR1 MNHNY, CDR2 SVGAGI (reference sequence). CDR3 sequence reads: CASSYSRRPEAFF. The CDR3 coding sequence is TGTGCCAGCAGTTACTCGCGCAGGCCTGAAGCTTTCTTT.

Many counts were recorded for this clonotype. The V and J genes are TRBV6-1 and TRBJ2-2, with no clear D. V was clipped by 6 bases and J by 0 bases, with 8 bases between them. Germline V gene sequence: CDR1 MNHNS, CDR2 SASEGT. The CDR3 runs to 14 residues. The CDR3: CASSSNANTGELFF. The CDR3 coding sequence is TGTGCCAGCAGCTCTAACGCGAACACCGGGGAGCTGTTTTTT.

V gene TRBV20-1 combines with J gene TRBJ2-1; 7 bases fit TRBD2. The CDR3 extends over 17 amino acids. Germline loops: CDR1 DFQATT, CDR2 SNEGSKA (reference sequence). Trimming took 1 base from V and 8 from J; bases not matched to a gene: 17. CDR3 sequence: CSARVGLGGSPTYEQFF. The CDR3 coding sequence is TGCAGTGCTAGAGTCGGACTAGGCGGATCCCCGACCTATGAGCAGTTCTTC.

This clonotype came up a few times. The CDR3 nucleotides read TGTGCCAGCAGCTTAGGGATGGGACTAGCGGGAGACTACGAGCAGTACTTC. Protein sequence: CASSLGMGLAGDYEQYF. The chain links TRBV7-9 to TRBJ2-7; 14 bases line up with TRBD2. Trimming cost V 1 base and J 3 bases; bases outside gene matches: 5. CDR1 is SEHNR, CDR2 FQNEAQ, per germline (reference sequence). The length of the CDR3 is 17 residues.

This clonotype was recorded a few times. This chain links TRBV5-5 with TRBJ2-7, with 8 bases that match TRBD1. The CDR3 has 16 amino acids. J gave up 4 bases and V 4 bases, and 13 bases lay outside the gene matches. Germline CDR1 reads SGHKS; CDR2 reads YYEKEE (reference sequence). The CDR3 is CASSGQPTGEGYEQYF. CDR3 nucleotides: TGTGCCAGCAGCGGACAGCCGACAGGGGAAGGGTACGAGCAGTACTTC.

The chain has TRBV18 and TRBJ1-1; 7 nucleotides match TRBD1. The CDR3 runs 15 residues. The germline CDR1 and CDR2 sequences are KGHSH and LQKENI. V gave up 3 bases and J gave up 5 bases; unmatched junction bases: 9. The CDR3, as DNA: TGTGCCAGCTCACCCGGCTTCCAGGGGGGGACTGAAGCTTTCTTT. This translates into CASSPGFQGGTEAFF.